This TCR beta chain was sequenced in a study of technical replicates of blood from a few donors. Sequencing was performed with immunoSEQ multiplex PCR; in TCRdb, only in-frame clones are kept and a portion is missing. This sample carries tens of thousands of clones, about 97% of them seen once, and the ten largest clones take roughly 0.25%. Sequenced input: T cells isolated from PBMCs. The clonotype was recovered from a human donor in good health.

CDR3 sequence (DNA): TGTGCCAGCAGCCGTAGACAGGGGGTAAACACTGAAGCTTTCTTT. Residues: CASSRRQGVNTEAFF. The chain couples TRBV11-3 to TRBJ1-1; TRBD1 agrees at 9 bases. Looked up from germline, CDR1 is SGHNT and CDR2 is YENEEA. After removal of 5 bases from V and 2 bases from J, the junction contained 6 bases not matched to a gene. CDR3 length: 15 amino acids.